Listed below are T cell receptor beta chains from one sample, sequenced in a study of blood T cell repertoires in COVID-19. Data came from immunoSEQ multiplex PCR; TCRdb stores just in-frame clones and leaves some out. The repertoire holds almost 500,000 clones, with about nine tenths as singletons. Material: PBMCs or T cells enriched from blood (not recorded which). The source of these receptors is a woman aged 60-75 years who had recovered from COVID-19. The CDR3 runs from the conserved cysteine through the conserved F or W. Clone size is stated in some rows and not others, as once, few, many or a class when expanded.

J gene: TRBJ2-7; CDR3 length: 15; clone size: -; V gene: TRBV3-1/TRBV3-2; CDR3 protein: CASSQGGLDPYEQYF
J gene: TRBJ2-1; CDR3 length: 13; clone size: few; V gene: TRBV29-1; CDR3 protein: CSVDHSTRDEQFF
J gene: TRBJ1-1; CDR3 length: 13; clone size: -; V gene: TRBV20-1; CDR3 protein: CSASMVRDTEAFF
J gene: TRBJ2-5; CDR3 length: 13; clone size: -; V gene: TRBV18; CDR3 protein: CASSLGQLETQYF
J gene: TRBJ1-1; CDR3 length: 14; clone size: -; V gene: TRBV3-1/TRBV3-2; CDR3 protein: CASSQDHGNTEAFF
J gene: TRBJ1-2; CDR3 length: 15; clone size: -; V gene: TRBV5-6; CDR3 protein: CASSLGGQANYGYTF
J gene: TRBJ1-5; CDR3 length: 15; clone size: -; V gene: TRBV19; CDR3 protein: CASSAPGVPNQPQHF
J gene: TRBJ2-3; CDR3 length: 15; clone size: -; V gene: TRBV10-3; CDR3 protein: CAIRSGTGFEDTQYF
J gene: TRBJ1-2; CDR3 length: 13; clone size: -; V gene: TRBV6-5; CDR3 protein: CASSKGQTYGYTF
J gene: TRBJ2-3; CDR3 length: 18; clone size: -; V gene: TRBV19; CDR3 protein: CASSIEGFAGARTDTQYF
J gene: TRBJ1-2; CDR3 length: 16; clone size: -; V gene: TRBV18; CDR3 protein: CASSPPGQGTGHGYTF
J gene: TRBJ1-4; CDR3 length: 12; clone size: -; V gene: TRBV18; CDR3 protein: CASSPNNEKLFF
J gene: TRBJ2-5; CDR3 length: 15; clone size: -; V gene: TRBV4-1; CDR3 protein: CASSQDPLAVETQYF
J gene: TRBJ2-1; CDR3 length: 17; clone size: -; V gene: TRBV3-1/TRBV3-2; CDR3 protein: CASSLRRGLATYNEQFF
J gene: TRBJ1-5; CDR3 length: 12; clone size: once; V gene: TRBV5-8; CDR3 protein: CASSLGDQPQHF